What follows are 23 T cell receptor beta chains derived from one specimen sequenced in a study of CD8 T cells in Susac syndrome. Random hexamers were used to reverse transcribe about 0.5 to 1 ug of RNA. TCRdb recomputed calls from the immunoSEQ multiplex PCR reads with MiXCR, one row per CDR3 protein. The sample lists about 120,000 distinct CDR3 sequences; about 94% were seen once. Specimen: CD4+ T cells from PBMCs. The receptors were gathered from a human donor with multiple sclerosis.

J is TRBJ2-1 and V is TRBV13, with a weak D call TRBD1 (5 bases). Trimming stripped 2 bases from V and 9 bases from J, with 11 bases between. CDR1 and CDR2 from the germline V gene are PRHDT and FYEKMQ (reference sequence). The CDR3 loop spans 13 amino acids. CDR3 region: CASSLSGISEQFF. CDR3 DNA: TGTGCCAGCAGCTTATCAGGGATAAGTGAGCAGTTCTTC.

This clonotype was recorded a few times. The chain employs TRBV12-3 or TRBV12-4 and TRBJ1-4, with TRBD1 identical over 7 bases. The CDR3 contains 14 residues. V was clipped by 3 bases and J by 7 bases; unmatched bases: 5. The CDR3 region is CASSFRQGSEKLFF. CDR3 DNA: TGTGCCAGCAGTTTCCGACAGGGTAGTGAAAAACTGTTTTTT.

Written as DNA, the CDR3 is TGCGCCAGCAGCTCCCCTGGGGCCAACGTCCTGACTTTC. It is translated as CASSSPGANVLTF. The gene calls are TRBV5-1 and TRBJ2-6; D unresolved. Trimming removed 3 bases at V and 2 bases at J, with 3 bases between. CDR1 is SGHRS, CDR2 YFSETQ, per germline. CDR3 length equals 13 residues.

This clonotype was seen a handful of times. The CDR3 DNA is TGTGCCAGCAGCTTACTAGGGGATCAGCCCCAGCATTTT. Translated: CASSLLGDQPQHF. This chain links TRBV7-9 with TRBJ1-5; TRBD1 might be the D (5 bases). V lost 2 bases and J 5 bases, leaving 7 bases between the germline ends. Germline V gives CDR1 SEHNR, CDR2 FQNEAQ (reference sequence). The CDR3 contains 13 residues.

V gene TRBV12-3 or TRBV12-4 combines with J gene TRBJ1-6, with 9 positions matching TRBD1. V dropped 7 bases and J dropped 10; count of bases not matched to a gene: 8. This CDR3 has 14 residues. The CDR3 coding sequence is TGTGCCAGCACCTTGGGACAGGGCAAATCACCCCTCCACTTT. This encodes CASTLGQGKSPLHF.

The CDR3 protein is CASSLWVSGEQFF. As DNA, the CDR3 is TGTGCCAGCAGCTTATGGGTTTCGGGTGAGCAGTTCTTC. V and J are TRBV7-3 and TRBJ2-1; D is undetermined. Germline CDR1 reads SGHTA; CDR2 reads FQGTGA. This CDR3 comprises 13 residues. V shed 2 bases and J shed 9 bases, with 11 bases lying between them.

The chain is built from TRBV18 and TRBJ2-3, with 9 bases lining up with TRBD1. V lost 1 base, J lost 0 bases, and 5 bases stayed unmatched. Germline CDR1 is KGHSH and CDR2 is LQKENI. The CDR3 has 17 amino acids. Here the CDR3 reads CASSPRTGAVSTDTQYF. For the CDR3, the DNA is TGTGCCAGCTCACCACGGACAGGGGCCGTTAGCACAGATACGCAGTATTTT.

The CDR3 reads CASSLDKGREETQYF. The CDR3 DNA reads TGTGCCAGCAGCTTAGATAAGGGGAGGGAAGAGACCCAGTACTTC. The chain has TRBV7-2 and TRBJ2-5; 7 bases are a match to TRBD2. Germline V gene data show CDR1 as SGHTA and CDR2 as FQGNSA. This CDR3 has 15 amino acids. J lost 3 bases, V lost 1 base, and 5 bases had no gene match.

This sequence joins TRBV20-1 and TRBJ1-5, with TRBD1 matching 8 bases. This CDR3 is built from 14 residues. With V trimmed by 6 bases and J by 4 bases, 8 bases remained unmatched. From germline, CDR1 is DFQATT and CDR2 SNEGSKA (reference sequence). The DNA for the CDR3 is TGCAGTGCAAGGGGACAGGCAGATAATCAGCCCCAGCATTTT. Protein sequence: CSARGQADNQPQHF.

This clonotype was found once. The chain uses TRBV3-1 and TRBJ2-7; 8 bases line up with TRBD1. Trimming took 0 bases from V and 7 from J; bases not matched to a gene: 8. Germline V gene sequence: CDR1 LGHDT, CDR2 YNNKEL (reference sequence). CDR3 length: 15 amino acids. Here the CDR3 DNA reads TGTGCCAGCAGCCAAGACGCAGGGGGCATGACGGAGCAGTACTTC. This sequence encodes CASSQDAGGMTEQYF.

The chain has TRBV7-8 and TRBJ2-7, with 8 bases matching TRBD1. This CDR3 contains 16 residues. The germline gives CDR1 SGHVS, CDR2 FQNEAQ. Trimming took 4 bases from V and 4 from J; bases not matched to a gene: 12. CDR3 in amino acids: CASSSQGASGLYEQYF. CDR3 in DNA: TGTGCCAGCAGCTCCCAGGGGGCGAGCGGGTTATACGAGCAGTACTTC. Drawing the rest from reference TRBV7-8 and TRBJ2-7, the complete variable domain is GAGVSQSPRYKVAKRGQDVALRCDPISGHVSLFWYQQALGQGPEFLTYFQNEAQLDKSGLPSDRFFAERPEGSVSTLKIQRTQQEDSAVYLCASSSQGASGLYEQYFGPGTRLTVT.

A single count supports this clonotype. This chain links TRBV6-5 with TRBJ1-2; D may be TRBD1 (5 bases). The germline V gene encodes CDR1 MNHEY and CDR2 SVGAGI. The V gene lost 0 bases and the J gene lost 4 bases, with 18 bases spanning the gap. The CDR3 is 17 amino acids. The CDR3 DNA is TGTGCCAGCAGTTACTCGACCAGTGAGGGGTTCGGCTATGGCTACACCTTC. Translated: CASSYSTSEGFGYGYTF.

CDR3 nucleotides: TGTGCCAGCAGCCCACAGGGTGCTGGAAACACCATATATTTT. Its protein is CASSPQGAGNTIYF. The rearrangement joins TRBV3-1 to TRBJ1-3, with D tentatively TRBD1 (6 bases). CDR1 and CDR2 from the germline V gene are LGHDT and YNNKEL (reference sequence). Trimming left V 4 bases short and J 2 bases short, with 9 bases between. The CDR3 covers 14 residues. The full variable domain, rest sourced from reference TRBV3-1 and TRBJ1-3, is DTAVSQTPKYLVTQMGNDKSIKCEQNLGHDTMYWYKQDSKKFLKIMFSYNNKELIINETVPNRFSPKSPDKAHLNLHINSLELGDSAVYFCASSPQGAGNTIYFGEGSWLTVV.

The chain uses TRBV5-4 and TRBJ1-1; 8 positions match TRBD1. Germline V gene data show CDR1 as SGHNT and CDR2 as YYREEE (reference sequence). The V segment lost 2 bases and the J segment 5 bases; nucleotides outside the gene matches: 11. The CDR3 runs 16 residues. The CDR3 region has the DNA TGTGCCAGCAGCTTTCAGGGGGCGAGTTCACGGACTGAAGCTTTCTTT. It codes for CASSFQGASSRTEAFF.

This sequence joins TRBV12-3 or TRBV12-4 and TRBJ2-3, with D perhaps being TRBD1 or TRBD2 (6 bases each). The V end lost 5 bases, the J end lost 4 bases, and 22 bases lay between the germline ends. The CDR3 has 17 amino acids. This CDR3 reads CASSPHLLPRGPDTQYF. CDR3 coding DNA: TGTGCCAGCAGTCCCCATCTTCTACCTCGGGGGCCAGATACGCAGTATTTT.

About this clonotype: The junction departs from the called germline gene at one end, perhaps through a read error. The chain combines TRBV20-1 with TRBJ1-1, with D uncertain. This CDR3 is 12 amino acids long. CDR1 is DFQATT and CDR2 is SNEGSKA in the germline V gene (reference sequence). CDR3 bases: TGCAGTGCTAGATCTCATACGTTAAATGGAATCTTT. Translated, it gives CSARSHTLNGIF.

This sequence joins TRBV2 and TRBJ2-5; 9 bases fit TRBD1. The J segment lost 5 bases and the V segment lost 8 bases, leaving 9 bases of the junction unmatched. The CDR3 runs to 14 residues. The germline CDR1 and CDR2 sequences are SNHLY and FYNNEI. As DNA, the CDR3 is TGTGCCAGCCAACCAGGACAGGGGATTGAGACCCAGTACTTC. The encoded protein is CASQPGQGIETQYF.

The chain couples TRBV30 to TRBJ2-2; a weak D match, TRBD2 (6 bases). Per the germline V gene, CDR1 is GTSNPN and CDR2 is SVGIG (reference sequence). V was pared by 2 bases and J by 5 bases, with 27 bases between. CDR3 length: 19 amino acids. The CDR3 nucleotides are TGTGCCTGGAGTCCCGGTATTCTAGCGCGGGATGGTATAACCGGGGAGCTGTTTTTT. Translation: CAWSPGILARDGITGELFF.

The rearrangement uses TRBV18 and TRBJ2-7; 7 nucleotides align to TRBD2. The CDR3 loop spans 14 amino acids. CDR1 KGHSH and CDR2 LQKENI come from the germline V gene. The ends lost 3 bases at V and 7 bases at J; junction bases unmatched: 9. The CDR3 sequence is CASSPLREGGEQYF. The CDR3, as DNA: TGTGCCAGCTCACCCCTCAGGGAGGGTGGAGAGCAGTACTTC.

The chain employs TRBV7-2 and TRBJ2-5; 8 positions agree with TRBD2. The CDR3 consists of 15 residues. Germline V CDR1 and CDR2: SGHTA, FQGNSA. The ends lost 3 bases at V and 5 bases at J; junction bases unmatched: 8. This chain's CDR3 is CASSFDRGGRETQYF. Written as DNA, the CDR3 is TGTGCCAGCAGCTTCGATCGGGGGGGGAGGGAGACCCAGTACTTC.

The chain carries TRBV6-5 and TRBJ1-2, with 7 positions matching TRBD1. The V and J ends lost 6 bases and 2 bases, in that order; junction bases with no gene match: 6. The CDR3 extends over 14 amino acids. Germline CDR1 is MNHEY and CDR2 is SVGAGI. CDR3 amino acids: CASRLTGMNYGYTF. CDR3 sequence (DNA): TGTGCCAGCAGGCTGACAGGGATGAACTATGGCTACACCTTC.

The chain joins TRBV30 to TRBJ1-1; D gene unclear. The CDR3 sequence is 12 residues long. Deletions cut 4 bases from V and 2 bases from J, with 8 bases between. CDR1 and CDR2 (germline): GTSNPN, SVGIG (reference sequence). In nucleotides, the CDR3 is TGTGCCTGGACAGGTGTAAACACTGAAGCTTTCTTT. Encoded protein: CAWTGVNTEAFF.

The chain joins TRBV2 to TRBJ2-7, with 10 bases identical to TRBD2. The CDR3 is 15 residues long. The germline gives CDR1 SNHLY, CDR2 FYNNEI. V lost 5 bases to trimming and J lost 7 bases; unmatched junction nucleotides: 11. The CDR3 here is CASSSTSGSTGEQYF. The CDR3 region has the DNA TGTGCCAGCAGTTCGACTAGCGGGTCTACCGGAGAGCAGTACTTC. The entire variable domain, with the rest obtained from reference TRBV2 and TRBJ2-7, is as follows: EPEVTQTPSHQVTQMGQEVILRCVPISNHLYFYWYRQILGQKVEFLVSFYNNEISEKSEIFDDQFSVERPDGSNFTLKIRSTKLEDSAMYFCASSSTSGSTGEQYFGPGTRLTVT.